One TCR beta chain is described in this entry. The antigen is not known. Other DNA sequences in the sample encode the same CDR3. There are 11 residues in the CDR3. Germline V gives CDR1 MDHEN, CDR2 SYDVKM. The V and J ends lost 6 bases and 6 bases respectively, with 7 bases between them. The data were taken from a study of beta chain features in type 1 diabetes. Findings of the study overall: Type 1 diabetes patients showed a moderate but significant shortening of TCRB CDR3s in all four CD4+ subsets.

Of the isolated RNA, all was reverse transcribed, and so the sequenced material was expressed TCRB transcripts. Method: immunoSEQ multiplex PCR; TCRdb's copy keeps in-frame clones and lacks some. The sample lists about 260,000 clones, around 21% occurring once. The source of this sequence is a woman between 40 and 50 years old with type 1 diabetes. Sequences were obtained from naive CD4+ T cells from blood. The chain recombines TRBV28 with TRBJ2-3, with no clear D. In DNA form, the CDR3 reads TGTGCCAGCAGCCCTAGGGATACGCAGTATTTT. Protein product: CASSPRDTQYF.